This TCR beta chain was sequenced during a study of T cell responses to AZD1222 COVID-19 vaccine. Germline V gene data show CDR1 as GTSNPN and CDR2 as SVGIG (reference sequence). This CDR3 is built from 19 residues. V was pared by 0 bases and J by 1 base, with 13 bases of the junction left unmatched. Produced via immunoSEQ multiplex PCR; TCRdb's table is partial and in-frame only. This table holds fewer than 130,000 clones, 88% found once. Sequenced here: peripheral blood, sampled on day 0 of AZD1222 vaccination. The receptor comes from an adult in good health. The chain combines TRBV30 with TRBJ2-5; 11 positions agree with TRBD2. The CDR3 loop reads CAWSVDDTRLAGTQETQYF. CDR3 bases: TGTGCCTGGAGTGTAGACGACACCCGACTAGCGGGGACCCAAGAGACCCAGTACTTC.